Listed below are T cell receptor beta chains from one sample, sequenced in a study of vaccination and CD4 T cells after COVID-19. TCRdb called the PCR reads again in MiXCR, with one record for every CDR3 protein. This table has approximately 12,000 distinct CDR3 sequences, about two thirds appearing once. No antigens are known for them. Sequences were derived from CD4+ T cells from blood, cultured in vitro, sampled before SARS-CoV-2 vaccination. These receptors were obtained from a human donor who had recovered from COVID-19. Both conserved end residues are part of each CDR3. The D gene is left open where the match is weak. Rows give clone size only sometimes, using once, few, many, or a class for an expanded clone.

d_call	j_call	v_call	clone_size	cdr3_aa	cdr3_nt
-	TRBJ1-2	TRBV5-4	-	CASSFLDTNYGYTF	TGTGCCAGCAGCTTCCTGGACACAAACTATGGCTACACCTTC
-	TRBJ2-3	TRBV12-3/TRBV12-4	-	CASSLGAGFTDTQYF	TGTGCCAGCAGTTTAGGGGCAGGCTTCACAGATACGCAGTATTTT
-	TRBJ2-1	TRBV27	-	CASSLSGVGWRSNEQFF	TGTGCCAGCAGTTTATCGGGAGTAGGTTGGAGGAGCAATGAGCAGTTCTTC
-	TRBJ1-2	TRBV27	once	CASSFWAEGYGYTF	TGTGCCAGCAGTTTTTGGGCTGAGGGCTATGGCTACACCTTC
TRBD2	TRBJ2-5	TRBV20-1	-	CSARVSRLAGGLGGETQYF	TGCAGTGCTAGAGTTTCGAGGCTAGCGGGAGGGCTGGGGGGAGAGACCCAGTACTTC
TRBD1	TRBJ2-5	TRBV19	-	CASSRDRVQETQYF	TGTGCCAGTAGTAGGGACAGGGTCCAAGAGACCCAGTACTTC
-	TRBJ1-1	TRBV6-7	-	CASSTVDRSSAEAFF	TGTGCCAGCAGTACCGTCGACAGGTCGAGCGCTGAAGCTTTCTTT
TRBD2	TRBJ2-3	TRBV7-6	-	CASSLVGGRSTDTQYF	TGTGCCAGCAGCTTAGTGGGCGGGAGGAGCACAGATACGCAGTATTTT
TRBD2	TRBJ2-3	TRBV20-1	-	CSAKGGLAIRTDTQYF	TGCAGTGCTAAGGGGGGACTAGCGATCCGCACAGATACGCAGTATTTT
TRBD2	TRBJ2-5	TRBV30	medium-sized	CAWSIAGGAETQYF	TGTGCCTGGAGTATAGCGGGAGGCGCCGAGACCCAGTACTTC
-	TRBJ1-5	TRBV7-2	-	CASTRGLYDGQPQHF	TGTGCCAGCACACGTGGGTTATACGACGGTCAGCCCCAGCATTTT
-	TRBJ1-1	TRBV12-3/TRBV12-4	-	CASSNPGGTEAFF	TGTGCCAGCAGCAACCCTGGGGGGACTGAAGCTTTCTTT
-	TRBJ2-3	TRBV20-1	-	CSAWTQSYTDTQYF	TGCAGTGCTTGGACCCAATCCTACACAGATACGCAGTATTTT
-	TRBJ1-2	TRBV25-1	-	CASSAAGPLDYGYTF	TGTGCCAGCAGTGCCGCTGGACCCCTCGACTATGGCTACACCTTC
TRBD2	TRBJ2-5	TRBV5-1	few	CASSLESGTRETQYF	TGCGCCAGCAGCTTGGAAAGCGGGACCCGAGAGACCCAGTACTTC
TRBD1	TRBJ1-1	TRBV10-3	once	CAISQGGENTEAFF	TGTGCCATCAGTCAGGGGGGAGAGAACACTGAAGCTTTCTTT
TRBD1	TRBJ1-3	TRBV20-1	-	CSARDPGQGSSGNTIYF	TGCAGTGCTAGAGATCCCGGACAGGGAAGCTCTGGAAACACCATATATTTT
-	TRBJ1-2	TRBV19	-	CASSITRFGYTF	TGTGCCAGTAGTATCACCAGATTCGGCTACACCTTC
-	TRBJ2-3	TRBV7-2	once	CASSFGGGRINTDTQYF	TGTGCCAGCAGCTTCGGAGGGGGGAGAATAAACACAGATACGCAGTATTTT
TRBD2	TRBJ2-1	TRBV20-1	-	CSACPTSGRAVTDEQFF	TGCAGTGCTTGCCCGACTAGCGGGAGAGCGGTAACAGATGAGCAGTTCTTC
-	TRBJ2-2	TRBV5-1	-	CASSQTGTRGTGELFF	TGCGCCAGCAGCCAAACCGGGACCAGGGGCACCGGGGAGCTGTTTTTT
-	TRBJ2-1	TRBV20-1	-	CSARGINEQFF	TGCAGTGCTAGAGGGATTAATGAGCAGTTCTTC
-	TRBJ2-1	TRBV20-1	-	CSARYGNLYNEQFF	TGCAGTGCTAGGTACGGGAACCTCTACAATGAGCAGTTCTTC
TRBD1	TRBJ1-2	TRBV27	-	CASSYGTASNYGYTF	TGTGCCAGCAGTTACGGGACAGCCTCTAACTATGGCTACACCTTC
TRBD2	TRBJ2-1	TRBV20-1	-	CSASRTSGYNEQFF	TGCAGTGCTAGCCGGACTAGCGGCTACAATGAGCAGTTCTTC
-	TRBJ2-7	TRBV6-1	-	CASSRGSGSYEQYF	TGTGCCAGTTCCCGGGGATCAGGCTCCTACGAGCAGTACTTC
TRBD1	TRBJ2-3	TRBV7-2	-	CASSSRTGYTDTQYF	TGTGCCAGCAGCTCTAGGACAGGGTACACAGATACGCAGTATTTT
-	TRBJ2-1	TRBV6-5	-	CASSLAAYNEQFF	TGTGCCAGCAGTTTGGCAGCCTACAATGAGCAGTTCTTC
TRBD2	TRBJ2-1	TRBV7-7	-	CASSQGLAQYNEQFF	TGTGCTAGCAGCCAGGGACTAGCCCAATACAATGAGCAGTTCTTC
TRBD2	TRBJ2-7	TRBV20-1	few	CSARGLSGSHYKEEQYF	TGCAGTGCTAGAGGCTTGAGCGGGAGTCATTATAAGGAAGAGCAGTACTTC
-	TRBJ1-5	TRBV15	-	CATSSVLRDQPQHF	TGTGCCACCAGCAGTGTCCTTCGGGATCAGCCCCAGCATTTT
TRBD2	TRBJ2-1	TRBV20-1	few	CSARDSAGANSYNEQFF	TGCAGTGCTAGAGATTCGGCGGGAGCCAACTCCTACAATGAGCAGTTCTTC
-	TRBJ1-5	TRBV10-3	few	CATRGPSAHQPQHF	TGTGCCACCAGGGGCCCTAGCGCCCATCAGCCCCAGCATTTT
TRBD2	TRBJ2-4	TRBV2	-	CASSGLAGGENIQYF	TGTGCCAGCAGCGGACTAGCGGGAGGAGAAAACATTCAGTACTTC
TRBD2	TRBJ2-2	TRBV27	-	CASRLIAGAGIGELFF	TGTGCCAGCAGACTTATAGCGGGAGCGGGGATCGGGGAGCTGTTTTTT
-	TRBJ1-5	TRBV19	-	CASSMPRMTGGQPQHF	TGTGCCAGTAGTATGCCCCGCATGACGGGCGGTCAGCCCCAGCATTTT
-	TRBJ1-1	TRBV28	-	CASRPQGGGTEAFF	TGTGCCAGCAGGCCTCAGGGCGGGGGCACTGAAGCTTTCTTT
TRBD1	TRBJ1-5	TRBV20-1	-	CSANRQGPEPQHF	TGCAGTGCTAACCGACAGGGTCCGGAGCCCCAGCATTTT
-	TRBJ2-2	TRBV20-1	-	CSARDPQGGNTGELFF	TGCAGTGCTAGAGACCCGCAGGGGGGGAACACCGGGGAGCTGTTTTTT